These 4 T cell receptor beta chains originate from one sample sequenced in a study of OX40 agonist ivuxolimab in advanced cancers. Clones were sequenced by immunoSEQ multiplex PCR, and TCRdb holds only the in-frame ones, with some missing. The sample includes roughly 84,000 clones, 81% of them seen just once. The source was CD4+ or CD8+ T cells sorted from blood, collected in a trial of the OX40 agonist ivuxolimab. All receptors derive from an adult with an advanced solid tumor such as melanoma, head and neck, liver or kidney cancer.

The chain joins TRBV2 to TRBJ2-6; D gene uncertain. CDR3 size: 13 residues. V was cut by 8 bases and J by 1 base, with 6 bases left in between. Germline V lookup: CDR1 SNHLY, CDR2 FYNNEI. The CDR3 bases are TGTGCCAGCGGCTTATCTGGGGCCAACGTCCTGACTTTC. Translation: CASGLSGANVLTF.

By proportion, this clone is medium-sized. J is TRBJ1-6 and V is TRBV6-6, with a tentative D call TRBD1 (5 bases). This CDR3 comprises 12 residues. V lost 0 bases, J lost 15 bases, and 9 bases lay in between. Germline V gene sequence: CDR1 MNHNY, CDR2 SVGAGI (reference sequence). The CDR3 DNA is TGTGCCAGCAGTTACTCAAGGGGATTCCTCCACTTT. Residues: CASSYSRGFLHF.

V is TRBV9 and J is TRBJ2-7, with D possibly TRBD1 on 6 matching bases. The CDR3 totals 15 residues. V was pared by 3 bases and J by 2 bases, with 15 bases between. CDR1 and CDR2 (germline): SGDLS, YYNGEE. Here the CDR3 DNA reads TGTGCCAGCAGCGCCGAGGGGGACGCAGCCTACGAGCAGTACTTC. Its translation: CASSAEGDAAYEQYF.

The chain links TRBV5-1 to TRBJ2-3, with a tentative D call TRBD2 (5 bases). The CDR3 length is 15 residues. Germline-derived CDR1 and CDR2 are SGHRS and YFSETQ. Trimming left V 1 base short and J 0 bases short, with 9 bases between. The CDR3 sequence: CASSLRSGSTDTQYF. The CDR3 DNA sequence: TGCGCCAGCAGCTTGAGGAGCGGTAGCACAGATACGCAGTATTTT.